This record looks at one T cell receptor (beta chain) sequence and its context. Its antigen specificity is not known. The sample holds no much larger clone one base away, and base qualities are not on file. TCRbeta CDR3 regions were amplified from genomic DNA using the immunoSEQ Assay, a bias-controlled multiplex PCR. Per the source publication's procedure: The number of nucleated cells in each sample was estimated by amplification of reference gene primers within the assay. To quantify the absolute abundance of each unique TCRbeta CDR3 rearrangement, sequence reads were collapsed and filtered. For each sample, productive Simpson clonality was calculated by taking the square root of Simpson's diversity index across productive rearrangements. TCRdb took over this immuneACCESS table, retaining in-frame rearrangements with V and J assigned. Such tables are incomplete; in checked studies, under half of the missing clones stem from an unresolved V gene, and the remainder is unexplained. V and J calls and clone size follow that table, whereas D and trimming were derived from the DNA. For this sample there are about 250,000 clones; around 90% appear just once. Clones ranked in the top ten supply 0.65% to 0.95% of the sample.

This specimen comes from a study of blood T cell repertoires in COVID-19 (dated by TCRdb to between 2020 and 2021). As for the study more broadly: Collaborator samples came from the United States, Italy and Spain and covered acute and convalescent phases of COVID-19. The prospective study material was composed of cDNA or gDNA derived from T cells, B-cell-depleted T cells, or PBMCs. Nearly every sample came with metadata listing a de-identified subject ID, COVID-19 status, age in years and sex. The repertoires were made available in a free public database intended to serve as a resource for research on the immune response to SARS-CoV-2. Subjects who had been exposed to COVID-19, were actively infected with it, or had recovered from it provided the deeply sampled blood TCRbeta repertoires that made up the dataset. Samples came from the ongoing ImmuneRACE study (first 160 participants) plus 1,254 subjects from 6 global collaborators. Where available, HLA class I and class II types were taken from metadata supplied by the sample provider and were not determined by assay-based typing. What the study reported, not specific to this receptor: The quantity of clinical and demographic metadata differed by source and by participant and was supplied without curation.

Collaborating institutions collected whole blood in K2EDTA tubes following their own protocols. Collaborator samples were shipped for TCRbeta analysis as frozen whole blood, isolated PBMCs, or DNA extracted from either sample type. V lost 4 bases and J lost 8 bases, and the count of bases not matched to a germline gene is 14. Based on the germline V gene, the CDR1 and CDR2 sequences are SGHTA and FQGTGA. The CDR3, from cysteine to phenylalanine, totals 16 residues. Just the 48-base CDR3 DNA is kept, in frame starting at base 1. This chain joins TRBV7-3 to TRBJ2-1; TRBD1 aligns with 7 central bases. Material: peripheral blood. This clonotype originated in a woman aged 25 to 39 with acute or convalescent COVID-19. The sequenced DNA: TGTGCCAGCAGCTCCTCTCCCAGACAGGGATTCGATGAGCAGTTCTTC. Its product reads: CASSSSPRQGFDEQFF. When the CDR3 is completed using the reference TRBV7-3 and TRBJ2-1 genes on either side, the full variable domain is GAGVSQTPSNKVTEKGKYVELRCDPISGHTALYWYRQSLGQGPEFLIYFQGTGAADDSGLPNDRFFAVRPEGSVSTLKIQRTERGDSAVYLCASSSSPRQGFDEQFFGPGTRLTVL.